This T cell receptor beta chain derives from a study of cytomegalovirus exposure and HLA in healthy donors. The PCR contained 60 Vbeta and 13 Jbeta primers. TCRdb's table, derived via immunoSEQ multiplex PCR, lists solely in-frame clones and lacks some. The table includes fewer than 150,000 clones, 80% detected once. Germline V gene data show CDR1 as MGHDK and CDR2 as SYGVNS. This CDR3 region has 18 residues. Germline trimming cut 3 bases from V and 0 bases from J; bases unmatched to any gene: 9. Study observations and caveats: The study listed about 150 cytomegalovirus-associated TCR beta chains. Later analysis suggested links between common viral pathogens and several top significant clusters. A link between a missense DCLRE1C variant and TCR beta V- and J-gene trimming emerged from a later analysis. Whilst most TCR sequences proved rare, a subset of public TCRs occurred across many donors.

On this clone itself: Its antigen is currently unknown.

This TCR was sampled from a man in his forties or fifties in good health and CMV-seronegative. V gene TRBV25-1 combines with J gene TRBJ2-1, with 9 positions matching TRBD1. Material: PBMCs. In DNA form, the CDR3 reads TGTGCCAGCAGTGAGACCGGACAGGGGATGGGCTCCTACAATGAGCAGTTCTTC. It specifies CASSETGQGMGSYNEQFF.